This T cell receptor (beta chain) was captured in a study of T cell responses to AZD1222 COVID-19 vaccine. Whole-study results and caveats: There were repertoire samples only from the period after the peak T cell response.

Some clones are missing from TCRdb's copy, which holds only in-frame ones; the method was immunoSEQ multiplex PCR. The sample yields roughly 110,000 clones, roughly 85% seen once. This clone was seen more than once but under ten times. Antigen specificity is unknown. V gave up 11 bases and J gave up 4 bases; unmatched junction bases: 5. The CDR3 consists of 12 residues. Germline assignment: CDR1 SEHNR and CDR2 FQNEAQ (reference sequence). This receptor was obtained from an adult who received the AZD1222 COVID-19 vaccine. The chain joins TRBV7-9 to TRBJ1-2; 9 positions agree with TRBD1. Sequenced material: peripheral blood, taken 28 days after the second AZD1222 dose. In DNA form, the CDR3 reads TGTGCCGGGGACAGGGAGCTCTATGGCTACACCTTC. It translates to CAGDRELYGYTF.